The clone carrying this T cell receptor beta chain was observed once. Its antigen is not known. The source of the sample is a study of a mutant IDH1 vaccine in newly diagnosed glioma. Study at large: The study started vaccination 4-6 weeks after radiotherapy alone, or with temozolomide cycles. Treated individuals were 62.5% male and around 38% female, averaging roughly 39 years of age. Previous care, which was radiotherapy, temozolomide, or both, most often involved both. The study, taken as a whole, reports: Pseudoprogression showed no apparent link to changes in top peripheral T cell clonotypes.

As for time point: week 23, last vaccination. Topical imiquimod was applied with each vaccine dose, which held 300 ug of mutant IDH1 20-mer peptide. Libraries were prepared by immunoSEQ multiplex PCR; TCRdb keeps only in-frame clonotypes and omits some of them. The sample yields approximately 81,000 clones, about 82% seen once. Deletions cut 1 base from V and 5 bases from J, with 10 bases between. CDR1 and CDR2 from the germline V gene are SGHRS and YFSETQ. CDR3 length: 13 residues. The starting material was PBMCs, obtained from a glioma patient whose treatment included an IDH1 peptide vaccine. This chain joins TRBV5-1 and TRBJ2-7, with D maybe TRBD1 (7 bases). The clonotype was recovered from a man aged 25-40 years with glioma. Some clones in this sample may be carry-over from other donors' samples. This CDR3 is CASSLQGGDEQYF. The CDR3 nucleotides read TGCGCCAGCAGCTTGCAGGGGGGCGACGAGCAGTACTTC.